Below, 8 T cell receptor beta chains from the same sample are listed, as sequenced in a study of cytomegalovirus exposure and HLA in healthy donors. Only in-frame clones appear in the TCRdb table, and some are missing; sequencing was by immunoSEQ multiplex PCR. The sample has some 320,000 clones; around 90% are singletons. Sequencing was done on a sample of PBMCs. The receptors originated from a woman in her 30s in good health and CMV-seropositive.

The chain joins TRBV7-6 to TRBJ1-3, with TRBD1 matching over 7 bases. V shed 5 bases and J 0 bases; nucleotides not matched to a gene: 10. The germline CDR1 and CDR2 sequences are SGHVS and FNYEAQ. The CDR3 extends over 17 amino acids. For the CDR3, the DNA is TGTGCCAGCAGCATCGGGACAGTACACAACTCTGGAAACACCATATATTTT. It yields the protein CASSIGTVHNSGNTIYF.

This sequence joins TRBV18 and TRBJ2-7; TRBD1 matches 7 bases. The CDR3 is made up of 13 amino acids. Germline loops: CDR1 KGHSH, CDR2 LQKENI. J lost 3 bases, V lost 3 bases, and 2 bases had no gene match. The CDR3 is CASSPGQLYEQYF. The CDR3 nucleotides read TGTGCCAGCTCACCGGGACAGCTCTACGAGCAGTACTTC. The full variable domain, with the rest looked up from reference TRBV18 and TRBJ2-7, is NAGVMQNPRHLVRRRGQEARLRCSPMKGHSHVYWYRQLPEEGLKFMVYLQKENIIDESGMPKERFSAEFPKEGPSILRIQQVVRGDSAAYFCASSPGQLYEQYFGPGTRLTVT.

This sequence joins TRBV27 and TRBJ2-5, with D perhaps assigned TRBD1 or TRBD2 (5 bases each). CDR3 length equals 14 residues. Germline lookup yields CDR1 MNHEY and CDR2 SMNVEV (reference sequence). Trimming shortened V by 0 bases and J by 4 bases, and 9 bases separated the two germline ends. The CDR3 is CASSLSGVGETQYF. The CDR3 nucleotides read TGTGCCAGCAGTTTATCGGGGGTTGGAGAGACCCAGTACTTC.

The V call is TRBV19, the J call TRBJ1-1; no definite D call. The germline V gene encodes CDR1 LNHDA and CDR2 SQIVND (reference sequence). The CDR3 spans 14 residues. Trimming removed 6 bases from V and 6 bases from J, with 17 bases in between. DNA for the CDR3: TGTGCCAGTAGGGTCACCCGTCCTGGATCTGAAGCTTTCTTT. This translates into CASRVTRPGSEAFF.

The J gene is TRBJ2-7, the V gene TRBV4-3, with a tentative D call TRBD1 (5 bases). The CDR3 covers 14 residues. Germline CDR1 reads LGHNA; CDR2 reads YSLEER. V lost 2 bases and J 6 bases, leaving 14 bases between the germline ends. The CDR3 loop reads CASSQYGQASEQYF. The CDR3 DNA reads TGCGCCAGCAGCCAATATGGACAAGCGAGCGAGCAGTACTTC.

The V gene is TRBV10-3, the J gene TRBJ2-7; D is possibly TRBD1 (6 bases). Trimming removed 6 bases from V and 2 bases from J, with 14 bases in between. The germline CDR1 and CDR2 sequences are ENHRY and SYGVKD. The CDR3 length is 14 residues. In DNA, the CDR3 is TGTGCCATCAGGGGGGCCAGGGAAGCCTACGAGCAGTACTTC. Its protein product is CAIRGAREAYEQYF.

The chain carries TRBV11-3 and TRBJ2-7; D is undetermined. Trimming took off 5 bases at V and 2 bases at J, with 10 bases between the two ends. Germline assignment: CDR1 SGHNT and CDR2 YENEEA. There are 13 residues in the CDR3. The chain's CDR3 is CASSADGAYEQYF. In DNA form, the CDR3 reads TGTGCCAGCAGCGCCGACGGTGCCTACGAGCAGTACTTC. Variable domain in full (rest from reference TRBV11-3 and TRBJ2-7): EAGVVQSPRYKIIEKKQPVAFWCNPISGHNTLYWYLQNLGQGPELLIRYENEEAVDDSQLPKDRFSAERLKGVDSTLKIQPAELGDSAVYLCASSADGAYEQYFGPGTRLTVT.

This sequence joins TRBV4-3 and TRBJ1-2; D is ambiguous. The CDR3 spans 17 residues. Trimming removed 0 bases from V and 5 bases from J, with 19 bases in between. The germline V gene has CDR1 LGHNA and CDR2 YSLEER. The CDR3, as DNA: TGCGCCAGCAGCCAAGATTGGGCAGCCTTTGATAGATATGGCTACACCTTC. Translating gives CASSQDWAAFDRYGYTF.